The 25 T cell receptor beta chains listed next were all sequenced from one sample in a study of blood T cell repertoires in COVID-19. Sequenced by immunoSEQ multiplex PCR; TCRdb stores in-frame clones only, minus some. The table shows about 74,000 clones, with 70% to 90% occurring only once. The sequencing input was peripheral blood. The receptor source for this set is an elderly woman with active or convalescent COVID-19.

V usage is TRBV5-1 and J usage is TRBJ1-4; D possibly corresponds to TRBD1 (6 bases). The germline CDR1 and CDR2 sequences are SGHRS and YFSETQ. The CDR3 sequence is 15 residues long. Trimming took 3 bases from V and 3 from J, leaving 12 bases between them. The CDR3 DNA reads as TGCGCCAGCAGCTCCTTACAGGGACCTAATGAAAAACTGTTTTTT. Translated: CASSSLQGPNEKLFF. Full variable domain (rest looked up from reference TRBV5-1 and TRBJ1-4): KAGVTQTPRYLIKTRGQQVTLSCSPISGHRSVSWYQQTPGQGLQFLFEYFSETQRNKGNFPGRFSGRQFSNSRSEMNVSTLELGDSALYLCASSSLQGPNEKLFFGSGTQLSVL.

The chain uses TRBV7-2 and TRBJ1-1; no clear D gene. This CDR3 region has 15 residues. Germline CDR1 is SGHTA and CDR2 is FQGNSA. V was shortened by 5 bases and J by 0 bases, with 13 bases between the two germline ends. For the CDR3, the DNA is TGTGCCAGCAGCCCAACGGGGTTCATGAACACTGAAGCTTTCTTT. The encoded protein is CASSPTGFMNTEAFF. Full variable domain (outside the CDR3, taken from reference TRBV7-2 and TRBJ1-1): GAGVSQSPSNKVTEKGKDVELRCDPISGHTALYWYRQSLGQGLEFLIYFQGNSAPDKSGLPSDRFSAERTGGSVSTLTIQRTQQEDSAVYLCASSPTGFMNTEAFFGQGTRLTVV.

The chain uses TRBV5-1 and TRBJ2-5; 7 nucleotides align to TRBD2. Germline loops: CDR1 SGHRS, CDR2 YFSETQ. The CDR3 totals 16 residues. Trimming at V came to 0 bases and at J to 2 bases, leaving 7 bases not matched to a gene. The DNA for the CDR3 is TGCGCCAGCAGCTTGGGAGCTAGCGGCCGACAAGAGACCCAGTACTTC. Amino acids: CASSLGASGRQETQYF.

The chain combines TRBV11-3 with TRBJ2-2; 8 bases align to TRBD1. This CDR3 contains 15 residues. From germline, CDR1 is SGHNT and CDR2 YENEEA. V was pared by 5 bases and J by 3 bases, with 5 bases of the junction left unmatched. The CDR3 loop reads CASSPDRGYTGELFF. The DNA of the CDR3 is TGTGCCAGCAGCCCCGACAGGGGTTACACCGGGGAGCTGTTTTTT.

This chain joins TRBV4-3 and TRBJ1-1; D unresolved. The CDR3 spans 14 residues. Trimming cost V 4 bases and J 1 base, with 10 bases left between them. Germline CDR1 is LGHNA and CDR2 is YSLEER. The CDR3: CASSRSHTNTEAFF. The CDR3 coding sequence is TGCGCCAGCAGCCGGTCCCACACGAACACTGAAGCTTTCTTT.

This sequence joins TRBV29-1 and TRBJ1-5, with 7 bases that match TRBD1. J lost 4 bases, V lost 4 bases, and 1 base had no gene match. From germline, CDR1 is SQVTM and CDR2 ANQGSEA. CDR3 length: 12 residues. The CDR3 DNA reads TGCAGCGTTGGGGACAGAAATCAGCCCCAGCATTTT. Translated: CSVGDRNQPQHF.

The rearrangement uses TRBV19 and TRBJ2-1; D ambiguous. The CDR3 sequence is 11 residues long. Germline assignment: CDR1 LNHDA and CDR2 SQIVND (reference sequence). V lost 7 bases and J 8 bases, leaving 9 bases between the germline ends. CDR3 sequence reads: CASTLGYEQFF. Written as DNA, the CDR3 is TGTGCCAGTACCCTAGGCTATGAGCAGTTCTTC.

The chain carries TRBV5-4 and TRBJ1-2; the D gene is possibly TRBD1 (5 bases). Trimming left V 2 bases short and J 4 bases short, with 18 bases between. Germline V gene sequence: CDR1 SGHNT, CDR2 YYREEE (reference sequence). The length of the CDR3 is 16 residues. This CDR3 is CASSFGRGGEGYGYTF. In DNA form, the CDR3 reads TGTGCCAGCAGCTTTGGTAGGGGTGGGGAAGGCTATGGCTACACCTTC.

For the CDR3, the DNA is TGTGCCAGCAGTCGTCGACAGGGGGCTAATGAAAAACTGTTTTTT. It specifies CASSRRQGANEKLFF. The rearrangement links TRBV6-2 or TRBV6-3 to TRBJ1-4, with TRBD1 matching 9 bases. Germline V gene lookup returns CDR1 MNHEY and CDR2 SVGEGT. The CDR3 consists of 15 residues. V lost 5 bases to trimming and J lost 3 bases; unmatched junction nucleotides: 4.

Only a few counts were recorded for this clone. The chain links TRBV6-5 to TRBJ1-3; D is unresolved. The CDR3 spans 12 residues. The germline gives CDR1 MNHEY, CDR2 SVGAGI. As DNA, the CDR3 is TGTGCTGCAACTCTAAACGGAAACACCATATATTTT. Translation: CAATLNGNTIYF.

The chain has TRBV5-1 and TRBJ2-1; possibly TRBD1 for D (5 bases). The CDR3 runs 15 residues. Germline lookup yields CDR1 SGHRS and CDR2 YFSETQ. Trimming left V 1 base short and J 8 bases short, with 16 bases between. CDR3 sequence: CASSLRGYPQDEQFF. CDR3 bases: TGCGCCAGCAGCTTGAGGGGCTACCCGCAGGATGAGCAGTTCTTC.

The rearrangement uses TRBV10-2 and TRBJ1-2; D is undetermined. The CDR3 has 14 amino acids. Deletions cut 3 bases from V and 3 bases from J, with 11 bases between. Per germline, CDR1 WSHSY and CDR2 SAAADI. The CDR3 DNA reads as TGCGCCAGCAGTGAAACCGCGAGGGACTATGGCTACACCTTC. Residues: CASSETARDYGYTF.

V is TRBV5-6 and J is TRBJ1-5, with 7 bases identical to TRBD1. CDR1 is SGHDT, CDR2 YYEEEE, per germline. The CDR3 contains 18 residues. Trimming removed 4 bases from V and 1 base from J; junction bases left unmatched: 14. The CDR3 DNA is TGTGCCAGCAGCGCCTTTCGGGACAGCCGTGAGAGCAATCAGCCCCAGCATTTT. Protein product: CASSAFRDSRESNQPQHF.

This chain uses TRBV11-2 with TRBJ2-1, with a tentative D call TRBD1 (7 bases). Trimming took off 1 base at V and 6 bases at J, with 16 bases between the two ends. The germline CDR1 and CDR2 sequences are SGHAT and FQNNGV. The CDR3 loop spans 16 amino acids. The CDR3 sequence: CASSLGGRGASNEQFF. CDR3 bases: TGTGCCAGCAGCTTAGGGGGCAGGGGGGCCTCCAATGAGCAGTTCTTC.

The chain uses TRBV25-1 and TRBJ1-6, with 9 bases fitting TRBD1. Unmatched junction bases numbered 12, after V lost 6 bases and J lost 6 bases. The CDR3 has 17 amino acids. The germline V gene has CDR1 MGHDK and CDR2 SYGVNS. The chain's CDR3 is CASRTDRGAEGNSPLHF. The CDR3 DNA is TGTGCCAGCAGGACGGACAGGGGCGCTGAGGGTAATTCACCCCTCCACTTT.

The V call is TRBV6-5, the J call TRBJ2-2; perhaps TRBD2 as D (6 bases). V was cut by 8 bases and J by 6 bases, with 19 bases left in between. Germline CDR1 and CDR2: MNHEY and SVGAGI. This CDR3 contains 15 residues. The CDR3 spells CASSKTPRGAGELFF. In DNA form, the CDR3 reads TGTGCCAGCTCCAAGACACCGCGGGGCGCCGGGGAGCTGTTTTTT.

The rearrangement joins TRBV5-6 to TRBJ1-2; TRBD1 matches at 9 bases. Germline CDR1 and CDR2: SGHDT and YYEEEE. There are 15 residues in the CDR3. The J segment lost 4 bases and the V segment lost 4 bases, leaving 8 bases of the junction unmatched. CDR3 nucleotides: TGTGCCAGCAGCCCGGAGGGACAGGGAACCTATGGCTACACCTTC. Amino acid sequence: CASSPEGQGTYGYTF.

The CDR3 loop reads CATSDPGQASTDTQYF. The DNA of the CDR3 is TGTGCCACCAGTGACCCTGGACAGGCCTCCACAGATACGCAGTATTTT. V gene TRBV24-1 combines with J gene TRBJ2-3; 7 bases line up with TRBD1. CDR3 size: 16 residues. Germline V CDR1 and CDR2: KGHDR, SFDVKD. The ends lost 4 bases at V and 2 bases at J; junction bases unmatched: 8.

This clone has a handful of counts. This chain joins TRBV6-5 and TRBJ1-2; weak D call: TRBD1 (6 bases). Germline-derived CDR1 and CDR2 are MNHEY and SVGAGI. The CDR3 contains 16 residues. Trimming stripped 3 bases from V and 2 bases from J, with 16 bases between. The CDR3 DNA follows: TGTGCCAGCAGTTATTGGGCAGGGGAGCAGAACTATGGCTACACCTTC. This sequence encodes CASSYWAGEQNYGYTF.

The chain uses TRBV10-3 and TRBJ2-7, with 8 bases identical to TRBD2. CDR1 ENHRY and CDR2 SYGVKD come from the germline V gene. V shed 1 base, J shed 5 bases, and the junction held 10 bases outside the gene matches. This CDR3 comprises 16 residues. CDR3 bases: TGTGCCATCAGTGAGTTCGGGACTAGGTCGGGAGACGAGCAGTACTTC. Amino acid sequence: CAISEFGTRSGDEQYF.

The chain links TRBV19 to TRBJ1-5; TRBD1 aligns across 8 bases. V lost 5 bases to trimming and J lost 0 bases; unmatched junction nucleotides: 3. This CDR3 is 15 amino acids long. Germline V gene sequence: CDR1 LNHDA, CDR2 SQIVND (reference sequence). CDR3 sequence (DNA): TGTGCCAGTAGTGTCGACAGGGGTAGCAATCAGCCCCAGCATTTT. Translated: CASSVDRGSNQPQHF.

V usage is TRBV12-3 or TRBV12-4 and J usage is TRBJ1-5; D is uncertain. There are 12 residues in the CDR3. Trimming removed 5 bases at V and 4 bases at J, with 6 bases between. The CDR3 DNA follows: TGTGCCAGCAGTCCCTTTAATCAGCCCCAGCATTTT. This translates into CASSPFNQPQHF.

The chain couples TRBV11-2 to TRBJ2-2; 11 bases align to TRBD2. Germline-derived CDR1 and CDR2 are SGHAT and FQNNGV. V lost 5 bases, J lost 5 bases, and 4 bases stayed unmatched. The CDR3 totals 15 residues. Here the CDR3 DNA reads TGTGCCAGCAGCACGACTAGCGGGGCGACCGGGGAGCTGTTTTTT. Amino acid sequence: CASSTTSGATGELFF. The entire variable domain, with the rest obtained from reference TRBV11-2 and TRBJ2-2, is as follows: EAGVAQSPRYKIIEKRQSVAFWCNPISGHATLYWYQQILGQGPKLLIQFQNNGVVDDSQLPKDRFSAERLKGVDSTLKIQPAKLEDSAVYLCASSTTSGATGELFFGEGSRLTVL.

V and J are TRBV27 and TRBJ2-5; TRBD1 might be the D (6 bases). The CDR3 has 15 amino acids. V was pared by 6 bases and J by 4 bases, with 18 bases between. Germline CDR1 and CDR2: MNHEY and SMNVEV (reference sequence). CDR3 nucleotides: TGTGCCAGCAGCAGGGGCGACCAGGGGCGAGAGACCCAGTACTTC. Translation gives CASSRGDQGRETQYF.

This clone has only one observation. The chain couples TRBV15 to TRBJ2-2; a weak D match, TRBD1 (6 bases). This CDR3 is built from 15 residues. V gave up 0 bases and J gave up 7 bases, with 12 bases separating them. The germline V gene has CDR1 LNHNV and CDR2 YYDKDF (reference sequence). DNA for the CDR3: TGTGCCACCAGCAGAGATTTACAGGGAATCGGGGAGCTGTTTTTT. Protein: CATSRDLQGIGELFF.